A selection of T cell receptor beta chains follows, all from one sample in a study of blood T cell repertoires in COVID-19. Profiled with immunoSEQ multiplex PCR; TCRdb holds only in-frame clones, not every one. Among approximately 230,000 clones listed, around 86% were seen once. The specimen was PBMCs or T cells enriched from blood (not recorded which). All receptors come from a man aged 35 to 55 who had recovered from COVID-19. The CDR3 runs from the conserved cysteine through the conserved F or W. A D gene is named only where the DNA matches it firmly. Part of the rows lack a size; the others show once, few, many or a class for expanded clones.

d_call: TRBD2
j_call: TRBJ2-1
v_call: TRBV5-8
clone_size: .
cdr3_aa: CASSFSGLSYNEQFF
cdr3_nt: TGTGCCAGCAGCTTTAGCGGGCTCTCCTACAATGAGCAGTTCTTC

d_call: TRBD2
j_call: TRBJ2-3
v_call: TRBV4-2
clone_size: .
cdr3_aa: CASSQDRNPAGGEGDTQYF
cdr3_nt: TGTGCCAGCAGCCAAGATCGCAATCCGGCGGGGGGCGAGGGGGATACGCAGTATTTT

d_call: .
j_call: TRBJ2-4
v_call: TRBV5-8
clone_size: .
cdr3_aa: CASRPGSLAKNIQYF
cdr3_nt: TGTGCCAGCAGGCCGGGGTCCTTAGCCAAAAACATTCAGTACTTC

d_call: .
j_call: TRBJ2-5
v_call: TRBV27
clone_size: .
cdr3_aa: CASSLSNGRDQETQYF
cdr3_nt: TGTGCCAGCAGTTTATCGAATGGCAGGGACCAAGAGACCCAGTACTTC

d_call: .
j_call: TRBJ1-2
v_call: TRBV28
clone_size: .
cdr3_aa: CASSTTGGGIYGYTF
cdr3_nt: TGTGCCAGCAGCACGACAGGCGGGGGAATCTATGGCTACACCTTC

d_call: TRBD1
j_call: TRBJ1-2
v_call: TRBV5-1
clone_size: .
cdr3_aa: CASSLEPDRGSGYTF
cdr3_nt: TGCGCCAGCAGCTTGGAACCGGACAGGGGATCCGGCTACACCTTC

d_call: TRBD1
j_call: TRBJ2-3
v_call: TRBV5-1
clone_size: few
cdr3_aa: CASSPGQDTDTQYF
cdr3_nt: TGCGCCAGCAGCCCCGGACAGGACACAGATACGCAGTATTTT

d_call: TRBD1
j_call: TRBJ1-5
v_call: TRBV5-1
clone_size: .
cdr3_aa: CASSLSGGDQPQHF
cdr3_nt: TGCGCCAGCAGCTTGTCAGGGGGTGATCAGCCCCAGCATTTT

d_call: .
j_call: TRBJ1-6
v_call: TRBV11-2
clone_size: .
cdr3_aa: CASSLERAGNSPLHF
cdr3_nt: TGTGCCAGCAGCTTAGAGAGGGCTGGGAATTCACCCCTCCACTTT

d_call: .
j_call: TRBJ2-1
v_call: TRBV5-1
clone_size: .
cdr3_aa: CASSEDSQSYNEQFF
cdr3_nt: TGCGCCAGCAGCGAGGACAGTCAATCCTACAATGAGCAGTTCTTC

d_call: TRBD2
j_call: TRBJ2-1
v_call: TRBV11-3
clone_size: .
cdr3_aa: CASSPRTSGMNEQFF
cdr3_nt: TGTGCCAGCAGCCCCCGGACTAGCGGGATGAATGAGCAGTTCTTC

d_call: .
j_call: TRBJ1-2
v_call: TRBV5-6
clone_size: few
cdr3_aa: CASSPGDIYGYTF
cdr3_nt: TGTGCCAGCAGCCCAGGGGACATCTATGGCTACACCTTC

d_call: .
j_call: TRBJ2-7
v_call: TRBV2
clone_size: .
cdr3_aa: CASSGEYEQYF
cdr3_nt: TGTGCCAGCAGTGGGGAGTACGAGCAGTACTTC

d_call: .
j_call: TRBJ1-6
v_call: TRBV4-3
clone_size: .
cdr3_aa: CASSPNPVGANSPLHF
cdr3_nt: TGCGCCAGCAGCCCCAACCCGGTGGGGGCCAATTCACCCCTCCACTTT

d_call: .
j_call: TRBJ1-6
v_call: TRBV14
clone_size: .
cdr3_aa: CASSQGGPSSYNSPLHF
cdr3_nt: TGTGCCAGCAGCCAAGGGGGCCCGAGCTCCTATAATTCACCCCTCCACTTT

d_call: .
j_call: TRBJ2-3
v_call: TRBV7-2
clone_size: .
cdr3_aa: CASREWRADTQYF
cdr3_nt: TGTGCCAGCAGAGAATGGCGGGCGGATACGCAGTATTTT

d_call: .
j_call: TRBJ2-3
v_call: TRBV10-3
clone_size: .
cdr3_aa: CAISGQGGNQPQYF
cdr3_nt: TGTGCCATCAGTGGGCAGGGAGGCAATCAGCCCCAGTATTTT

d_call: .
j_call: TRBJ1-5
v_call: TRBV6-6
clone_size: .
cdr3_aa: CASSYIWGDQPQHF
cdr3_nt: TGTGCCAGCAGTTACATCTGGGGGGATCAGCCCCAGCATTTT

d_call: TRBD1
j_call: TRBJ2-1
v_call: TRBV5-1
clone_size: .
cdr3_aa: CASSLVGQGSYNEQFF
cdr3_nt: TGCGCCAGCAGCTTGGTAGGACAGGGCTCCTACAATGAGCAGTTCTTC

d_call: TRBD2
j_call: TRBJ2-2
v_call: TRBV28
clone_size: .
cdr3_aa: CASSPSGSAGDTGELFF
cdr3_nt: TGTGCCAGCAGTCCCTCCGGATCGGCGGGGGACACCGGGGAGCTGTTTTTT

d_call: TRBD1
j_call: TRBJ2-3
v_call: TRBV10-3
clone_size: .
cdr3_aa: CAISESKGQIADTQYF
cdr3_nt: TGTGCCATCAGTGAGTCGAAGGGACAGATCGCAGATACGCAGTATTTT

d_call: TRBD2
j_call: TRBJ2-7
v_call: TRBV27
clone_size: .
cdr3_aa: CASSYTSGLYEQYF
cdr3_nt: TGTGCCAGCAGTTACACTAGCGGATTATACGAGCAGTACTTC

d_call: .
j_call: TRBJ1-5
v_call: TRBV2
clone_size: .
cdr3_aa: CASSQGQISNQPQHF
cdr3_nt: TGTGCCAGCAGCCAGGGGCAGATCAGCAATCAGCCCCAGCATTTT

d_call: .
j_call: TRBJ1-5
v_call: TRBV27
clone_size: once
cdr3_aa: CASSSGPLGAPQHF
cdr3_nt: TGTGCCAGCAGTTCGGGCCCTCTGGGGGCGCCCCAGCATTTT

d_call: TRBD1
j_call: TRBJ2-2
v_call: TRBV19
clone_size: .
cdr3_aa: CASSIRDRGGGELFF
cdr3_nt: TGTGCCAGTAGTATAAGGGACAGGGGTGGCGGGGAGCTGTTTTTT

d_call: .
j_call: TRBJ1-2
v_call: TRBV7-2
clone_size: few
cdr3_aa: CASSPHRLGNYGYTF
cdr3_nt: TGTGCCAGCAGCCCGCATCGACTTGGGAACTATGGCTACACCTTC

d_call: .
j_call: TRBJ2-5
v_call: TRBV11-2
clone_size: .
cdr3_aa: CASSPSVPDGTQYF
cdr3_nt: TGTGCCAGCAGCCCTAGCGTCCCCGACGGGACCCAGTACTTC

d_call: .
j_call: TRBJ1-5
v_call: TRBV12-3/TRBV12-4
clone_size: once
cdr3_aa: CARGRGNQPQHF
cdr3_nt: TGTGCCCGCGGGAGGGGCAATCAGCCCCAGCATTTT

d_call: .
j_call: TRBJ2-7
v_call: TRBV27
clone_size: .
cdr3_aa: CASRVFQGTEQYF
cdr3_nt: TGTGCCAGCAGAGTTTTCCAGGGAACCGAGCAGTACTTC

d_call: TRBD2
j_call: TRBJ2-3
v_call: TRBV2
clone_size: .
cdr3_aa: CASRVLAEKDTQYF
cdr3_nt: TGTGCCAGCAGAGTACTAGCGGAAAAAGATACGCAGTATTTT

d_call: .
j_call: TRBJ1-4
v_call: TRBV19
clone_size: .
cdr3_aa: CASRNQGTNEKLFF
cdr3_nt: TGTGCCAGTAGAAATCAGGGGACTAATGAAAAACTGTTTTTT

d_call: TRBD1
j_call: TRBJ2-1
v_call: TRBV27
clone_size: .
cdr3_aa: CASSLFRGGTYNEQFF
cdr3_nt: TGTGCCAGCAGTTTATTTAGAGGGGGCACCTACAATGAGCAGTTCTTC

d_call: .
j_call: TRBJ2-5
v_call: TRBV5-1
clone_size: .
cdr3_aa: CASRPMVGEGTQYF
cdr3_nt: TGCGCCAGCAGGCCCATGGTCGGAGAGGGGACCCAGTACTTC

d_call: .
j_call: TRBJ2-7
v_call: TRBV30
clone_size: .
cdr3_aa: CAWSNTGHEQYF
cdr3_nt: TGTGCCTGGAGCAATACAGGGCACGAGCAGTACTTC

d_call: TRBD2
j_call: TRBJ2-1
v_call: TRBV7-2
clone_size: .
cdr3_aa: CASSSTPGTTYNEQFF
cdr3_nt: TGTGCCAGCAGCTCCACCCCCGGGACTACTTACAATGAGCAGTTCTTC

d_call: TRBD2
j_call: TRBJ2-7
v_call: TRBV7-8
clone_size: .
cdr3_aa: CASSLEAGGLRAYEQYF
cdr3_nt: TGTGCCAGCAGCTTAGAAGCGGGAGGGCTTAGGGCCTACGAGCAGTACTTC

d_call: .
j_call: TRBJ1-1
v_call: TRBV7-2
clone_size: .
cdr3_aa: CASSPSSGVAWSEAFF
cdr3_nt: TGTGCCAGCAGCCCCAGCTCAGGGGTGGCGTGGTCTGAAGCTTTCTTT

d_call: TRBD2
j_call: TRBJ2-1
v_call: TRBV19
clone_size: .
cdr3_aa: CASSIVLAGGVIF
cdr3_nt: TGTGCCAGTAGTATAGTCTTAGCGGGAGGGGTGATCTTC

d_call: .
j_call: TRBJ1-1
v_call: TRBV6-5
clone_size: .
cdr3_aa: CASSQTKNTEAFF
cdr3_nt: TGTGCCAGCAGCCAGACTAAGAACACTGAAGCTTTCTTT

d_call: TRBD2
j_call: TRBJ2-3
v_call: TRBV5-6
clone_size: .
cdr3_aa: CASSRLGSAGGSTDTQYF
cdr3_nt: TGTGCCAGCAGCAGACTGGGCTCGGCGGGGGGGAGCACAGATACGCAGTATTTT

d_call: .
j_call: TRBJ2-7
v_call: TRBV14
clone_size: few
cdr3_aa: CASSPRGASYEQYF
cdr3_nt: TGTGCCAGCAGTCCCCGCGGTGCCTCCTACGAGCAGTACTTC

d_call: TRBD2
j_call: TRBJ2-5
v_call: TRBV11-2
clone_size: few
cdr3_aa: CASSLVLAGAGETQYF
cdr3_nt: TGTGCCAGCAGCTTAGTCCTAGCGGGGGCGGGTGAGACCCAGTACTTC

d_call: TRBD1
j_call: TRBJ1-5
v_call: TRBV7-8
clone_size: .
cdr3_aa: CASSLALRQGNQPQHF
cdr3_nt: TGTGCCAGCAGCTTAGCGCTTCGACAGGGAAATCAGCCCCAGCATTTT

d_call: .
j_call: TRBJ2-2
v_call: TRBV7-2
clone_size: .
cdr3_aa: CASSLDSDISGELFF
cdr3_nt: TGTGCCAGCAGCTTAGATAGCGACATCTCCGGGGAGCTGTTTTTT

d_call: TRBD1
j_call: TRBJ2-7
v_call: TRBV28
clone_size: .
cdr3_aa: CASFRGQGGYEQYF
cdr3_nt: TGTGCCAGCTTTCGGGGACAGGGCGGGTACGAGCAGTACTTC

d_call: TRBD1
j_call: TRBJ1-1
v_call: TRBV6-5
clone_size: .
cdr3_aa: CASSFYPGQGTEAFF
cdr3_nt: TGTGCCAGCAGCTTCTACCCGGGACAGGGCACTGAAGCTTTCTTT

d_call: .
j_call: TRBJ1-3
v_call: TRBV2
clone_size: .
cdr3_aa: CASSVPGNNPGNTIYF
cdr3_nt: TGTGCCAGCAGTGTTCCAGGGAACAACCCTGGAAACACCATATATTTT

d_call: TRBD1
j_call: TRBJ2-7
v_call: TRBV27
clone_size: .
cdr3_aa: CASSATGGKPYEQYF
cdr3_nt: TGTGCCAGCAGTGCCACAGGGGGCAAACCCTACGAGCAGTACTTC

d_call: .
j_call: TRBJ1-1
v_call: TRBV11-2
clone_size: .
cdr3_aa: CASSVGGGARTEAFF
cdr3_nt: TGTGCCAGCAGCGTAGGGGGGGGCGCGAGGACTGAAGCTTTCTTT